The entry that follows covers one T cell receptor (beta chain) sequence. This sample was included in a study of blood T cell repertoires in COVID-19. Germline loops: CDR1 MGHRA, CDR2 YSYEKL. The CDR3 has 16 residues. The V segment lost 3 bases and the J segment 7 bases; nucleotides outside the gene matches: 8. Sequencing used immunoSEQ multiplex PCR; TCRdb keeps in-frame clones, though not all of them. The sample includes roughly 280,000 clones, 75% to 90% seen only once; the top ten take about 2.2%. Input material: PBMCs or T cells enriched from blood (not recorded which). V usage is TRBV4-1 and J usage is TRBJ1-6; 8 bases fit TRBD1. The sequence was collected from a woman aged 18-29 years who had recovered from COVID-19. The CDR3: CASSQRGTGANSPLHF. The DNA for the CDR3 is TGCGCCAGCAGCCAGAGGGGGACAGGCGCGAATTCACCCCTCCACTTT.